Listed below are T cell receptor beta chains from one sample, sequenced in a study of blood T cell repertoires in COVID-19. Only in-frame clones appear in the TCRdb table, and some are missing; sequencing was by immunoSEQ multiplex PCR. The data contain roughly 200,000 clones, roughly 88% of them singletons. Sequenced material: peripheral blood. These TCRs come from a woman aged 40 to 50 who had recovered from COVID-19. Both conserved end residues are part of each CDR3. D genes are given only for firm matches. Size tells how often a clone was seen (once, few, many) or the class of an expanded clone, and some rows leave it out.

TRBV27	TRBJ2-7	.	TRBD2	CASSLEASGIREQYF	TGTGCCAGCAGTTTAGAGGCTAGCGGGATCCGAGAGCAGTACTTC
TRBV7-9	TRBJ2-5	.	TRBD2	CASSPPWEGQETQYF	TGTGCCAGCAGCCCTCCGTGGGAGGGCCAGGAGACCCAGTACTTC
TRBV3-1/TRBV3-2	TRBJ2-1	few	TRBD2	CASSQDSSGSYNEQFF	TGTGCCAGCAGCCAAGATTCTAGCGGCTCCTACAATGAGCAGTTCTTC
TRBV30	TRBJ1-5	.	.	CAWSPLGHQPQHF	TGTGCCTGGAGTCCCTTGGGGCATCAGCCCCAGCATTTT
TRBV2	TRBJ2-1	.	TRBD1	CASSSNPTGDEQFF	TGTGCCAGCAGTTCCAATCCTACAGGGGATGAGCAGTTCTTC
TRBV30	TRBJ1-3	.	.	CAWSRGFSGNTIYF	TGTGCCTGGAGTAGGGGATTCTCTGGAAACACCATATATTTT
TRBV10-3	TRBJ1-6	once	TRBD1	CAISDPGQLNNSPLHF	TGTGCCATCAGTGATCCGGGACAGCTAAATAATTCACCCCTCCACTTT
TRBV19	TRBJ2-2	.	.	CASSYGIATGELFF	TGTGCCAGTAGTTACGGGATAGCCACCGGGGAGCTGTTTTTT
TRBV6-5	TRBJ1-5	once	.	CASAGVSKGNQPQHF	TGTGCCAGCGCAGGTGTAAGTAAGGGCAATCAGCCCCAGCATTTT
TRBV5-4	TRBJ2-7	.	TRBD2	CASSPAPGLAGGLDEQYF	TGTGCCAGCAGCCCCGCCCCGGGACTAGCGGGAGGGTTGGACGAGCAGTACTTC
TRBV2	TRBJ2-5	few	.	CASSVLETQYF	TGTGCCAGCAGTGTATTGGAGACCCAGTACTTC
TRBV29-1	TRBJ2-7	.	TRBD1	CSVGHGQVSSYEQYF	TGCAGCGTAGGACACGGACAGGTTAGCTCCTACGAGCAGTACTTC
TRBV27	TRBJ2-7	few	.	CASSSPSRNSLNEQYF	TGTGCCAGCAGTTCGCCTTCCAGGAATTCGTTAAACGAGCAGTACTTC
TRBV18	TRBJ1-6	.	.	CASSPLGARGNSPLHF	TGTGCCAGCTCACCACTTGGGGCCAGGGGAAATTCACCCCTCCACTTT
TRBV5-1	TRBJ2-5	.	.	CASSGQQETQYF	TGCGCCAGCAGCGGACAGCAAGAGACCCAGTACTTC
TRBV3-1/TRBV3-2	TRBJ2-7	few	TRBD1	CASSLSGQTYEQYF	TGTGCCAGCAGCCTCTCGGGACAGACCTACGAGCAGTACTTC
TRBV13	TRBJ2-7	.	.	CASSSGTPSYEQYF	TGTGCCAGCAGCTCCGGGACACCCTCCTACGAGCAGTACTTC
TRBV30	TRBJ2-7	.	.	CAWSLSRSEQYF	TGTGCCTGGAGTCTTTCAAGGAGTGAGCAGTACTTC
TRBV14	TRBJ2-7	medium-sized	TRBD2	CASSRGLAGAGGEQYF	TGTGCCAGCAGCCGTGGACTAGCGGGAGCAGGGGGCGAGCAGTACTTC
TRBV11-2	TRBJ2-5	.	.	CASSLVRGSWETQYF	TGTGCCAGCAGCTTAGTTCGGGGATCCTGGGAGACCCAGTACTTC
TRBV19	TRBJ2-1	.	.	CASSIGDSTYNEQFF	TGTGCCAGTAGTATCGGGGACTCTACCTACAATGAGCAGTTCTTC
TRBV5-1	TRBJ1-2	.	.	CASSWDTFNYGYTF	TGCGCCAGCAGTTGGGACACTTTTAACTATGGCTACACCTTC
TRBV6-2/TRBV6-3	TRBJ2-3	.	.	CASSQNTDTQYF	TGTGCCAGCAGTCAAAACACAGATACGCAGTATTTT
TRBV15	TRBJ2-1	once	TRBD2	CATSSGTSGSRNEQFF	TGTGCCACCAGCAGCGGGACTAGCGGGAGTCGTAATGAGCAGTTCTTC
TRBV7-5	TRBJ2-3	.	.	CARSGPSSSTDTQYF	TGTGCCAGAAGCGGCCCTTCCTCTAGCACAGATACGCAGTATTTT
TRBV28	TRBJ1-5	.	.	CASSLAQGTGGQPQHF	TGTGCCAGCAGTTTGGCACAGGGAACCGGAGGTCAGCCCCAGCATTTT
TRBV19	TRBJ2-7	few	TRBD1	CASRKTGLAYEQYF	TGTGCCAGTAGGAAGACAGGGCTTGCGTACGAGCAGTACTTC
TRBV30	TRBJ1-2	.	.	CAWSGDLYGYTF	TGTGCCTGGTCGGGAGACCTCTATGGCTACACCTTC
TRBV3-1/TRBV3-2	TRBJ1-2	once	.	CASSQDPNGYGYTF	TGTGCCAGCAGCCAAGATCCCAACGGCTATGGCTACACCTTC
TRBV30	TRBJ2-1	once	.	CAWSAPGNEQFF	TGTGCCTGGAGTGCCCCGGGCAATGAGCAGTTCTTC
TRBV12-3/TRBV12-4	TRBJ2-5	.	.	CASSFYMETQYF	TGTGCCAGCAGTTTTTATATGGAGACCCAGTACTTC
TRBV25-1	TRBJ2-2	.	TRBD1	CASSDGPGQGGNTGELFF	TGTGCCAGCAGTGACGGACCCGGACAGGGTGGGAACACCGGGGAGCTGTTTTTT
TRBV28	TRBJ2-5	.	TRBD2	CASSLIGTSGTNQETQYF	TGTGCCAGCAGCCTGATCGGGACTAGCGGGACCAACCAAGAGACCCAGTACTTC
TRBV4-2	TRBJ2-1	.	TRBD2	CASSRGLAGDEQFF	TGTGCCAGCAGCCGAGGACTAGCGGGCGATGAGCAGTTCTTC
TRBV19	TRBJ2-2	.	TRBD1	CAIQTGPNTGELFF	TGTGCCATCCAGACAGGGCCGAACACCGGGGAGCTGTTTTTT
TRBV5-1	TRBJ2-5	.	TRBD1	CASSLAGTGSETQYF	TGCGCCAGCAGCTTGGCGGGGACAGGGTCGGAGACCCAGTACTTC
TRBV7-2	TRBJ1-1	few	.	CASSLYRVPEAFF	TGTGCCAGCAGCTTATACCGGGTCCCTGAAGCTTTCTTT
TRBV27	TRBJ2-7	once	.	CASSSPDRVSYEQYF	TGTGCCAGCAGTAGTCCAGATCGGGTATCCTACGAGCAGTACTTC
TRBV7-9	TRBJ2-1	.	TRBD2	CASSSKRERSYNEQFF	TGTGCCAGCAGCTCAAAGCGGGAGAGGTCCTACAATGAGCAGTTCTTC
TRBV6-6	TRBJ1-5	.	.	CASSYGGLGNQPQHF	TGTGCCAGCAGTTACGGCGGTTTAGGCAATCAGCCCCAGCATTTT
TRBV11-2	TRBJ2-3	.	TRBD2	CASSPFGGGRAPDTQYF	TGTGCCAGCAGCCCATTTGGGGGCGGGAGGGCCCCAGATACGCAGTATTTT